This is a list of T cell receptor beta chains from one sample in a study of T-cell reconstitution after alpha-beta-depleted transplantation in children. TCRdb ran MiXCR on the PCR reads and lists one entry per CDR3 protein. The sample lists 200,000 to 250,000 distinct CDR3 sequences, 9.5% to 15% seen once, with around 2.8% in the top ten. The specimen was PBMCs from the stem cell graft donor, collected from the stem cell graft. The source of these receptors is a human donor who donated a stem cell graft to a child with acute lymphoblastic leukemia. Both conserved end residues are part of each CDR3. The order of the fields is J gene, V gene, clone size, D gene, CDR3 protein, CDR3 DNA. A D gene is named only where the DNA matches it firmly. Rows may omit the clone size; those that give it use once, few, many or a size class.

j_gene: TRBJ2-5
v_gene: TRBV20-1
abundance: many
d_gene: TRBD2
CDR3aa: CSASAVAGGGETQYF
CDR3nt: TGCAGTGCCTCCGCCGTAGCGGGGGGTGGAGAGACCCAGTACTTC

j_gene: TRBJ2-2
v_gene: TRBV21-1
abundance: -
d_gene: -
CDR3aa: CASRSGAPEGNTGELFF
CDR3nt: TGTGCCAGCAGGTCTGGGGCCCCCGAAGGGAACACCGGGGAGCTGTTTTTT

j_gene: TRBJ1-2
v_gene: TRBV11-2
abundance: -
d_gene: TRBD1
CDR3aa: CASSLGQGPTNYGYTF
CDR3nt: TGTGCCAGCAGCTTGGGACAGGGGCCCACTAACTATGGCTACACCTTC

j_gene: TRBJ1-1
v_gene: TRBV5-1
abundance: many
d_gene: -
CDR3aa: CASSLFSYGDEITEAFF
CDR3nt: TGCGCCAGCAGCTTGTTTTCTTACGGGGATGAGATCACTGAAGCTTTCTTT

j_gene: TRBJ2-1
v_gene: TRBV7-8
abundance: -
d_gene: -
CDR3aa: CASSSGAPRPLLFF
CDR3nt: TGTGCCAGCAGCTCGGGCGCCCCTAGGCCCTTGCTGTTCTTC

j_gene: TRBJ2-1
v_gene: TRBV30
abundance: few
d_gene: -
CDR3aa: CAWSAGAASSQFF
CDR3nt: TGTGCCTGGAGTGCAGGGGCCGCATCCTCGCAGTTCTTC

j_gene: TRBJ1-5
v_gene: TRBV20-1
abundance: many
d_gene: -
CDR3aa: CSARMGPNQPQHF
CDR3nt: TGCAGTGCTAGAATGGGGCCGAATCAGCCCCAGCATTTT

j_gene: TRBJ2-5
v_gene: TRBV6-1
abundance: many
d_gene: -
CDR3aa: CASRNPLVSGETQYF
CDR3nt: TGTGCCAGCAGGAATCCGCTAGTTTCAGGAGAGACCCAGTACTTC

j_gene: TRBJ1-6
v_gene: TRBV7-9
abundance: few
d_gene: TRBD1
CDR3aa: CASSYSTGLSPLHF
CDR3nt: TGTGCCAGCAGCTATTCGACAGGGCTTTCACCCCTCCACTTT

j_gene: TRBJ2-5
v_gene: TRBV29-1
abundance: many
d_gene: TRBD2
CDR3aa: CSVGGRGETQYF
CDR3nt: TGCAGCGTTGGGGGGAGGGGTGAGACCCAGTACTTC

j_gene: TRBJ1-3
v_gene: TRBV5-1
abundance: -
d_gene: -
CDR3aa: CASTLLPGSGNTIYF
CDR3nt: TGCGCCAGCACCCTTCTACCCGGCTCTGGAAACACCATATATTTT

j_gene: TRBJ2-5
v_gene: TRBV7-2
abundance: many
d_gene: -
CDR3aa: CASSLAGPGETQYF
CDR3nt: TGTGCCAGCAGCTTAGCCGGCCCAGGGGAGACCCAGTACTTC

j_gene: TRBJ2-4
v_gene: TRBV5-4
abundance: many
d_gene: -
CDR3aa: CASSPGGTGLAKNIQYF
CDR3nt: TGTGCCAGCAGCCCGGGGGGGACAGGGCTAGCCAAAAACATTCAGTACTTC

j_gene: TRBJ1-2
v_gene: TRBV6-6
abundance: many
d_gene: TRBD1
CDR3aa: CASSSGQGYGYTF
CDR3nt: TGTGCCAGCAGTTCTGGACAGGGCTATGGCTACACCTTC

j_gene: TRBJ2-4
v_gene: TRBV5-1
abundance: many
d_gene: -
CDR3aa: CASSPEGGSENIQYF
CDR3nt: TGCGCCAGCAGCCCCGAGGGGGGCTCGGAAAACATTCAGTACTTC

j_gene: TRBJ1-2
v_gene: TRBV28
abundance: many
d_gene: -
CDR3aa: CASRKTGARGVYTF
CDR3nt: TGTGCCAGCAGAAAAACAGGAGCTCGTGGAGTCTACACCTTC

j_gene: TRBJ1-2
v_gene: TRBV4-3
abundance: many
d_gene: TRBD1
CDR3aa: CASSQERGQHEKLYGYTF
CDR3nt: TGCGCCAGCAGCCAAGAAAGGGGGCAACATGAGAAGCTCTATGGCTACACCTTC

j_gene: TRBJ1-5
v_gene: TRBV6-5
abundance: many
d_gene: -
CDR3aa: CASSYSIAWGAQPQHF
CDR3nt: TGTGCCAGCAGTTACTCGATCGCCTGGGGAGCTCAGCCCCAGCATTTT

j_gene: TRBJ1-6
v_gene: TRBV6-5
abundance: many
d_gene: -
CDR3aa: CASSYLLRQANNSPLHF
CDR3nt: TGTGCCAGCAGTTACCTACTTCGACAGGCTAATAATTCACCCCTCCACTTT

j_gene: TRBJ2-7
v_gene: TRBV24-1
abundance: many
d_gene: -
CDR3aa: CATSGESSYEQYF
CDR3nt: TGTGCCACCAGTGGTGAGAGCTCCTACGAGCAGTACTTC

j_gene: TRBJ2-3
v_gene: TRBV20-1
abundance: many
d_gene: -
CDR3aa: CSALGAYRRGYTDTQYF
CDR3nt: TGCAGTGCTCTGGGGGCTTACAGAAGGGGGTACACAGATACGCAGTATTTT

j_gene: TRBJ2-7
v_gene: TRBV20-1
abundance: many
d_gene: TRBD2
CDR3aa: CSAPGLADSYEQYF
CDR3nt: TGCAGTGCCCCTGGACTAGCGGACTCCTACGAGCAGTACTTC

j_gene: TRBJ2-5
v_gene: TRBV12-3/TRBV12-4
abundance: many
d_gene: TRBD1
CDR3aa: CASSEPGTAETQYF
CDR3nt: TGTGCCAGCAGTGAGCCCGGGACAGCTGAGACCCAGTACTTC